This TCR beta chain was sequenced for a study of blood T cell repertoires in COVID-19. The wider study: Collection of acute and convalescent COVID-19 samples took place in the United States, Italy and Spain. PBMCs, B-cell-depleted T cells, or T cells were the source of the cDNA or gDNA that made up the material.

Individuals aged about 18 to 89 years were recruited from 24 US areas. There are a few counts of this clone. V was trimmed by 8 bases and J by 4 bases, leaving 8 bases between them. The CDR3 spans 11 residues. Germline V lookup: CDR1 MNHEY, CDR2 SVGAGI. As processed by the authors: Amplifying reference gene primers gave estimates of nucleated cell counts. Assay used: immunoSEQ multiplex PCR; TCRdb lists only in-frame clones, some missing. For V, J and clone size, that table is used; D and trimming come from the DNA. The sample consists of about 400,000 clones, roughly 90% of them appearing once. The sequence came from a woman younger than 45 with acute COVID-19. Sequenced input: PBMCs or T cells enriched from blood (not recorded which). This sequence joins TRBV6-5 and TRBJ1-2; no firm D call. The CDR3 sequence is CASASGYGYTF. The CDR3 region has the DNA TGTGCCAGCGCCTCCGGCTATGGCTACACCTTC.